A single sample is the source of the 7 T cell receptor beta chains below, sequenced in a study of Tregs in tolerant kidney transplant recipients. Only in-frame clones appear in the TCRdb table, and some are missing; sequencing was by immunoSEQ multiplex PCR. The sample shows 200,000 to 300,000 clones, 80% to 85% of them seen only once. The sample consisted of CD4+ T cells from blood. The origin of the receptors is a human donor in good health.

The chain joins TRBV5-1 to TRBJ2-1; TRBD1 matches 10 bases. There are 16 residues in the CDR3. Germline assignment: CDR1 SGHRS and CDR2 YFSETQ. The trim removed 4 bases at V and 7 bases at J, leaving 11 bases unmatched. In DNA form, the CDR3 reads TGCGCCAGCAGCAAACCGCCGGGACAGGGGATTAATGAGCAGTTCTTC. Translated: CASSKPPGQGINEQFF.

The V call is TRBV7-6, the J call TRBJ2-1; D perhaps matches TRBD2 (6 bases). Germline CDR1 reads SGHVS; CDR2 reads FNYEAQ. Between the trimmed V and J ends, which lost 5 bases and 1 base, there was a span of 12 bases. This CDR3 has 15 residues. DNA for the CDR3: TGTGCCAGCAGCAGGGGCGGGAAATCCTACAATGAGCAGTTCTTC. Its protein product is CASSRGGKSYNEQFF.

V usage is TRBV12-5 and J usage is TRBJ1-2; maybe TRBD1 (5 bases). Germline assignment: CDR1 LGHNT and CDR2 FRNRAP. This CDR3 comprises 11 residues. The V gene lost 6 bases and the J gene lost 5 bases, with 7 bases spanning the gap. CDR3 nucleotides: TGTGCTAGTGGGCAGGGTTATGGCTACACCTTC. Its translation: CASGQGYGYTF.

The chain's CDR3 is CASGLATSYEQYF. In DNA form, the CDR3 reads TGTGCCAGTGGACTAGCGACCTCCTACGAGCAGTACTTC. V is TRBV19 and J is TRBJ2-7, with 9 positions matching TRBD2. Trimming removed 8 bases from V and 0 bases from J; junction bases left unmatched: 2. Germline assignment: CDR1 LNHDA and CDR2 SQIVND (reference sequence). CDR3 length: 13 residues. Full variable domain (missing parts from reference TRBV19 and TRBJ2-7): DGGITQSPKYLFRKEGQNVTLSCEQNLNHDAMYWYRQDPGQGLRLIYYSQIVNDFQKGDIAEGYSVSREKKESFPLTVTSAQKNPTAFYLCASGLATSYEQYFGPGTRLTVT.

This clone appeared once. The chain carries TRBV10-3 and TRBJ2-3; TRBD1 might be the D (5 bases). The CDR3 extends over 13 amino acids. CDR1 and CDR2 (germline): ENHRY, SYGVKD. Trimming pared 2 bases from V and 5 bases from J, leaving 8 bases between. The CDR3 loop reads CAISEQGGDTQYF. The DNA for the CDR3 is TGTGCCATCAGTGAGCAGGGTGGAGATACGCAGTATTTT.

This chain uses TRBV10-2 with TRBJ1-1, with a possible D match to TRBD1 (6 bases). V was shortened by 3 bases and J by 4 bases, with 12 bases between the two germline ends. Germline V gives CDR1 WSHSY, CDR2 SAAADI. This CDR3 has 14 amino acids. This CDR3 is CASSETGFSTEAFF. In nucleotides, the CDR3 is TGCGCCAGCAGTGAAACAGGGTTCAGCACTGAAGCTTTCTTT.

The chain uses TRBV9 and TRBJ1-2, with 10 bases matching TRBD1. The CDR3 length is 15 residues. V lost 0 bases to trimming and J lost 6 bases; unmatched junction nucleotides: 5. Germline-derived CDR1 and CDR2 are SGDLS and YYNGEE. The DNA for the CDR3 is TGTGCCAGCAGCGTAGCGGGGACAGGGGCGGATGGCTACACCTTC. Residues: CASSVAGTGADGYTF. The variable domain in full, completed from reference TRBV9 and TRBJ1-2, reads DSGVTQTPKHLITATGQRVTLRCSPRSGDLSVYWYQQSLDQGLQFLIQYYNGEERAKGNILERFSAQQFPDLHSELNLSSLELGDSALYFCASSVAGTGADGYTFGSGTRLTVV.